This T cell receptor (beta chain) was recorded in a study of T cell responses to AZD1222 COVID-19 vaccine. Data came from immunoSEQ multiplex PCR; TCRdb stores just in-frame clones and leaves some out. The sample consists of under 150,000 clones, around 87% of them appearing once. In regard to this clone: Its antigen is currently unknown.

The length of the CDR3 is 15 residues. Germline CDR1 and CDR2: ENHRY and SYGVKD. V lost 7 bases and J 0 bases, leaving 15 bases between the germline ends. Overall study results and limits: Once two AZD1222 doses were given, Spike-specific TCR breadth and depth went up. Baseline serostatus was positive in only a handful of AZD1222 recipients. With dominance at 160-218 and 743-854, vaccine-associated CD4 TCRs spanned spike. The sample set comprised mostly white British donors with more females, and clonal diversity was possibly underestimated.

This chain links TRBV10-3 with TRBJ1-1; D remains unclear. The material sequenced was peripheral blood, taken on day 0 of AZD1222 vaccination. This receptor was taken from an adult in good health. The CDR3 here is CAIKNVDGMNTEAFF. The CDR3 DNA reads TGTGCCATCAAAAATGTGGACGGCATGAACACTGAAGCTTTCTTT.